The rows below give T cell receptor beta chains drawn from one sample of a study of CD8+ T cells in alopecia areata. Here immunoSEQ multiplex PCR was the method, and the copy in TCRdb shows in-frame clones only, minus some. The sample gives fewer than 250,000 clones, about two fifths of which show up once; 0.48% is in the top ten. The material was CD4+ T cells sorted from blood, obtained around week 31, from a patient treated with tofacitinib. The receptors originated from a human donor with alopecia areata. The CDR3 runs from the conserved cysteine through the conserved F or W. D genes are given only for firm matches. Only part of the rows carry a size: once, few, many, or a class if the clone is expanded.

j_gene | abundance | d_gene | v_gene | CDR3nt | CDR3aa
TRBJ1-2 | few | . | TRBV5-4 | TGTGCCAGCAGCTTGTACGAGGTGACGCACTATGGCTACACCTTC | CASSLYEVTHYGYTF
TRBJ2-3 | . | TRBD2 | TRBV9 | TGTGCCAGCAGCGTACGGGGGGAGACAGATACGCAGTATTTT | CASSVRGETDTQYF
TRBJ2-1 | . | . | TRBV30 | TGTGCCTGGAGTTCGTGGGCCAACAATGAGCAGTTCTTC | CAWSSWANNEQFF
TRBJ2-1 | few | . | TRBV30 | TGTGCCTGGAAACACCGCCGCTCCTACAATGAGCAGTTCTTC | CAWKHRRSYNEQFF
TRBJ2-3 | few | . | TRBV4-1 | TGCGCCAGCAGCCAAGATGGGAGGAAGGATACGCAGTATTTT | CASSQDGRKDTQYF
TRBJ2-7 | few | . | TRBV30 | TGTGCCTGGAGTAAAGGCAGGACCTACGAGCAGTACTTC | CAWSKGRTYEQYF
TRBJ2-1 | few | . | TRBV10-3 | TGTGCCATCGACGGGGAAGAGAGGGATGTCAATGAGCAGTTCTTC | CAIDGEERDVNEQFF
TRBJ1-1 | . | TRBD1 | TRBV5-1 | TGCGCCAGCAGCCTGGCGGGACAGCACACTGAAGCTTTCTTT | CASSLAGQHTEAFF
TRBJ2-1 | few | . | TRBV9 | TGTGCCAGCAGCGTAGGGGGGACCTACAATGAGCAGTTCTTC | CASSVGGTYNEQFF
TRBJ1-2 | few | . | TRBV7-9 | TGTGCCAGCAGTTTACAAAAGGACACGGCGTACACCTTC | CASSLQKDTAYTF
TRBJ2-2 | . | TRBD1 | TRBV7-3 | TGTGCCAGCCGACCCGCAGGGGGCCCCGGGGAGCTGTTTTTT | CASRPAGGPGELFF
TRBJ1-6 | . | . | TRBV25-1 | TGTGCCAGCAACTGGGAGGGTAATTCACCCCTCCACTTT | CASNWEGNSPLHF
TRBJ1-6 | few | TRBD1 | TRBV6-1 | TGTGCCAGCAGTGTTTACAGGGGTCTGAATTCACCCCTCCACTTT | CASSVYRGLNSPLHF
TRBJ2-5 | . | TRBD2 | TRBV10-3 | TGTGCCACCACTAAAACGATAGCGGGAGATGGAGAGACCCAGTACTTC | CATTKTIAGDGETQYF
TRBJ2-2 | few | TRBD2 | TRBV6-1 | TGTGCCAGCAGTGAATCGCGGATGCTAGCGGACACCGGGGAGCTGTTTTTT | CASSESRMLADTGELFF
TRBJ2-1 | . | TRBD1 | TRBV7-8 | TGTGCCAGCAGCTTTGACAGGGGAACCTACAATGAGCAGTTCTTC | CASSFDRGTYNEQFF
TRBJ2-5 | . | TRBD2 | TRBV9 | TGTGCCAGCAGCGCCGGGGTAGCGGGAGTTCAAGAGACCCAGTACTTC | CASSAGVAGVQETQYF
TRBJ2-3 | . | . | TRBV6-4 | TGTGCCAGCAGTGACCTACCAAGAGATACGCAGTATTTT | CASSDLPRDTQYF
TRBJ1-1 | . | . | TRBV5-1 | TGCGCCAGCAGCTTTGGGGGCATGAACACTGAAGCTTTCTTT | CASSFGGMNTEAFF
TRBJ2-7 | few | TRBD1 | TRBV29-1 | TGCAGCGTTGAGAAAGGACAGGGAACCTACGAGCAGTACTTC | CSVEKGQGTYEQYF
TRBJ1-2 | . | . | TRBV7-9 | TGTGCGGGGGGCGCCTATGGCTACACCTTC | CAGGAYGYTF
TRBJ1-1 | . | . | TRBV7-8 | TGTGCCAGCAGCTTAGGTGACAGCCTGGACACTGAAGCTTTCTTT | CASSLGDSLDTEAFF
TRBJ1-2 | . | . | TRBV9 | TGTGCCAGCAGCGTTGGGACTTGGGACTATGGCTACACCTTC | CASSVGTWDYGYTF
TRBJ1-1 | . | . | TRBV15 | TGTGCCACCAGCAGCCGACAGCGAATGAACACTGAAGCTTTCTTT | CATSSRQRMNTEAFF
TRBJ2-1 | few | TRBD2 | TRBV19 | TGTGCCAGTAAACTCGGCGGGAGCGAGGATGAGCAGTTCTTC | CASKLGGSEDEQFF
TRBJ2-7 | . | TRBD2 | TRBV6-5 | TGTGCCAGCAGTTTCGGACTAGCGGGAGGTGAGTGGAAGCAGTACTTC | CASSFGLAGGEWKQYF
TRBJ2-7 | . | . | TRBV7-2 | TGTGCCAGCAGCTTAGCCGGGAACGACTACGAGCAGTACTTC | CASSLAGNDYEQYF
TRBJ2-6 | . | . | TRBV30 | TGTGCCTGCCAGGGATATCCCTCTGGGGCCAACGTCCTGACTTTC | CACQGYPSGANVLTF
TRBJ2-5 | . | . | TRBV9 | TGTGCCAGCAGCGTAGCTCCAGGACACCGCCGGGAGACCCAGTACTTC | CASSVAPGHRRETQYF
TRBJ2-7 | . | . | TRBV7-2 | TGTGCCAGCAGCTCACAACCTACGCGGGGAGGCGAGCAGTACTTC | CASSSQPTRGGEQYF
TRBJ1-5 | . | . | TRBV7-9 | TGTGCCAGCACTTCCTTGGATCAGCCCCAGCATTTT | CASTSLDQPQHF
TRBJ1-1 | . | . | TRBV6-5 | TGTGCCAGCAGGGATGGACCGGGGTATGAAGCTTTCTTT | CASRDGPGYEAFF
TRBJ2-7 | once | TRBD2 | TRBV4-1 | TGCGCCAGCAGCCAACAGCGGGAGCAAGAGCAGTACTTC | CASSQQREQEQYF
TRBJ2-3 | . | TRBD1 | TRBV7-3 | TGTGCCAGCAGCTCGGGACAGGGTCGGGGAGATACGCAGTATTTT | CASSSGQGRGDTQYF
TRBJ1-5 | . | . | TRBV4-1 | TGCGCCAGCAGCCAAGGGTTACCCAATAATCAGCCCCAGCATTTT | CASSQGLPNNQPQHF
TRBJ1-3 | . | . | TRBV18 | TGTGCCAGCTCACCATACGGGGGAGACACCATATATTTT | CASSPYGGDTIYF
TRBJ1-4 | . | . | TRBV10-3 | TGTGCCATCAAGCCCGGGACATATAATGAAAAACTGTTTTTT | CAIKPGTYNEKLFF